The entry below describes one T cell receptor beta chain. Its antigen remains undetermined. Qualities for individual bases were not recorded, and no much larger clone is one base off. The cohort consisted of hundreds of healthy bone marrow donors. All cohort members were sampled while nominally healthy, although unrecorded immune exposures were likely present. The donor tested CMV seronegative and was one of the 352 seronegative cohort members. A peripheral blood sample was collected from each donor, and TCR beta sequencing was performed on peripheral blood mononuclear cells. The Qiagen DNeasy Blood Extraction Kit was used to extract genomic DNA from the blood cell samples. These data come from a study of cytomegalovirus exposure and HLA in healthy donors (TCRdb year 2017). About the study as a whole: According to an earlier analysis of 587 of the donors, about 179 million T cells yielded roughly 100 million unique TCR beta sequences and about 300 Gb of sequence data. An early release covering 550 to 650 HLA-typed donors comprised 300 to 350 gigabases of sequencing data and around 80 million unique TCR sequences. Of the roughly 390 genotyped donors, about 80% fell in the genetic ancestry cluster associated with self-reported Caucasian donors. The study was designed to test whether signatures of past pathogen exposure could be identified by cataloging public T cell receptors. Using immunosequencing, the study profiled T cell repertoires from about 620 subjects and related those repertoires to cytomegalovirus serostatus. Along with the roughly 610-subject first cohort, a separate validation cohort of over a hundred different subjects was used. The study combined high-throughput TCR immunosequencing, statistical association of individual TCRs with disease status, and machine learning to predict cytomegalovirus infection status. A later analysis re-analyzed previously published TCR beta repertoires from roughly 690 donors and added high-resolution HLA genotyping to study TCR occurrence patterns. The later analysis used no new phenotypic data to find candidate immune exposures, relying instead on TCR beta sequences and their occurrence across donors. In an earlier analysis of a few hundred of the donors, high-throughput TCR beta sequencing was used to judge whether each TCR beta V gene segment behaved as functional or pseudogenic. Donor age, sex, ethnicity and CMV serostatus were collected together with the repertoire data. A later genetic analysis used genome-wide SNP genotypes for about 55% of the 666 donors, treating that subset as a discovery cohort. All discovery cohort repertoires had been generated on a single sequencing platform. HLA typing covered class I and class II loci at four-digit resolution. Typing coverage varied by locus: 629-630 donors for A, B, C, DRB1 and DQB1; roughly 500 for DQA1; more than 600 for DPA1; some 470 for DPB1. Because of strong linkage in the cohort, roughly five DR-DQ haplotypes were treated as single units for association and clustering. Among 398 genotyped donors of the cohort, an average of about 240,000 unique TCR beta nucleotide sequences were sequenced per donor, roughly 18% of them non-productive.

Including the terminal cysteine and phenylalanine, the CDR3 comprises 15 residues. The DNA shown is the 45-base CDR3, in frame from base 1. V drops 4 bases and J drops 0 bases, leaving 7 bases in between. CDR1 and CDR2 are drawn from the germline V gene (reference sequence): MNHEY, SMNVEV. The paper's findings and limits, for the study overall: Linkage disequilibrium might explain the correlated functional status among segregating V segments, but an unknown experimental factor could not be ruled out. In vitro tests confirmed that a few of the cytomegalovirus-associated TCR beta chains recognize cytomegalovirus antigens. Across donors, most TCR sequences were observed very rarely, whereas some public TCRs were present in many individuals. It was suggested by the authors that the approach could potentially be generalized to other disease states and immunological phenotypes. Some IMGT-functional V segments, including TRBV6-2 and TRBV6-3, could not be distinguished by the 87-base-pair reads and were therefore excluded. The study listed 164 TCR beta chains as associated with cytomegalovirus. Specific HLA alleles were associated with over 15,000 TCR beta sequences at a false discovery rate of 0.05 in a later analysis. HLA typing was unavailable for some donors at each locus, so association tests used only the typed subset. An association between a missense DCLRE1C variant and V-gene and J-gene trimming of TCR beta chains was found in a later genetic analysis and replicated in an independent cohort. In a later analysis, HLA-associated TCR beta chains were found to be more clonally expanded and to have lower generation probabilities than equally common non-associated chains. A later genetic analysis reported fewer N-insertions in productive TCRs among donors in an Asian-associated ancestry cluster than the roughly 620-donor mean. Assigning TCR associations to individual alleles was difficult when HLA alleles, especially DR and DQ, strongly co-occurred. Sequencing depth was assumed to be roughly uniform across donors in the presence/absence analyses, though that assumption may not hold. An earlier analysis of approximately 570 of the donors showed that most TCR beta V segments appeared in productive rearrangements either about 87% or about 30% of the time, which broadly matched IMGT annotations. Because counts were too low, approximately 18 rarely observed V segments, including chromosome 9 orphons, were excluded from the earlier analysis of under 650 of the donors. Cytomegalovirus status was reported to be diagnosed by the classifier with high specificity and sensitivity in both the original and validation cohorts. The cohort was sequenced for TCR beta chains only, and without alpha or paired-chain data the features that could be detected were limited. According to a later analysis, parvovirus B19, influenza, CMV and Epstein-Barr virus appeared linked to several top co-occurrence clusters. A later analysis found that TCR association rates varied across HLA loci, with DRB1 alleles showing the most associated TCRs and HLA-C alleles the fewest. A group of highly shared sequence variants was considered likely to be a technical artifact of the sequencing pipeline. A further reported finding was that TCR beta sequences accurately predicted the HLA-A and HLA-B alleles for most subjects in the first cohort. For the cohort, immune exposure information was limited to CMV serostatus. Most CMV-associated TCR beta chains appeared to be HLA-restricted in a later analysis, and the HLA associations seemed to be driven largely by CMV exposure.

To prepare the library, the immunoSEQ multiplex PCR assay was applied. For the multiplex PCR, a mixture combining 60 forward primers for TCR Vbeta segments and 13 reverse primers for TCR Jbeta segments was used. The CDR3 region of rearranged TCR beta genes was amplified from genomic DNA by a multiplex PCR assay. On the Illumina HiSeq System, the amplified TCR beta libraries were sequenced as 87-base-pair reads. The study's own analysis went as follows. Across the 700 or so repertoires, a later analysis counted 60 million to 90 million unique TCR beta chains, 9 million to 14 million of which were shared by at least two donors. A nearest-neighbor algorithm error-corrected the raw reads and collapsed the reads into unique sequences, merging closely related sequences to remove PCR and sequencing errors. Alignment of CDR3 sequences to IMGT reference sequences was used to assign V, D and J gene segments. For a sequence to be retained, a match of at least six nucleotides to both a V gene segment and a J gene segment was required. A rearrangement was called productive if the CDR3 had no stop codons and remained in frame with V and J, and every other rearrangement was called non-productive. CDR3 was defined according to IMGT convention as the region running from the second conserved V-encoded cysteine to the conserved J-encoded phenylalanine. In an earlier analysis of approximately 590 of the donors, sequences lacking an unambiguous match to a single V gene segment were excluded. In an earlier analysis of a few hundred of the donors, a V segment was called functional when productive rearrangements were above 56.7%, and segregating when the standard deviation between donors exceeded 5%. A statistical classification framework was built to diagnose cytomegalovirus status from the catalog of TCR beta chain sequences. In a later analysis, TCR nucleotide sequences were compared against IMGT/GENE-DB human TR gene sequences so that V and J genes could be assigned. The TCRdist pipeline was used in a later analysis to assign CDR3 sequences and most-parsimonious VDJ recombination scenarios. In a later analysis, each TCR beta chain was defined by its CDR3 amino acid sequence together with its V-gene family, and reads lacking a unique V-gene family were excluded. To address suspected cross-contamination and a sequencing artifact, a later analysis removed some 620 highly shared, low-generation-probability nucleotide sequences. In a later analysis, a clonal expansion index for each public chain was calculated from normalized within-repertoire ranks of inferred template counts. A later analysis computed generation probabilities with a VDJ recombination model fitted to out-of-frame rearrangements, and checked the results against IGoR. In a later analysis, TCR-TCR, TCR-HLA and TCR-CMV co-occurrence was scored with hypergeometric tests, and a repertoire-size bias correction was applied to TCR pairs. A later analysis estimated false discovery rates by permuting HLA or CMV assignments 20 times. In a later analysis, co-occurring TCRs were grouped using DBSCAN, with TCRdist sequence similarity added in when clustering inside HLA-allele-positive subsets. Repertoires with fewer than 30,000 or more than 120,000 public chains were left out of co-occurrence clustering, as were about 5 repertoires with anomalous nucleotide sharing. TCRdb's version of the immuneACCESS table is confined to in-frame rearrangements and falls short of the full clone set. An unresolved V gene accounts for under half of the shortfall where checked; the remainder is of unknown origin. V and J calls and clone size are copied from that table; D and trimming were computed from the DNA. For this sample the table gives just over 150,000 clones, of which about 88% were detected only once. About 2% of the sample belongs to the ten largest clones.

Source material: PBMCs. The TCR comes from a woman aged 18-30 years in good health and CMV-seronegative. The chain links TRBV27 with TRBJ1-6, with the D gene uncertain. The CDR3 has the sequence CASSSGSSYNSPLHF. The DNA sequence is TGTGCCAGCAGTTCCGGGAGCTCCTATAATTCACCCCTCCACTTT.